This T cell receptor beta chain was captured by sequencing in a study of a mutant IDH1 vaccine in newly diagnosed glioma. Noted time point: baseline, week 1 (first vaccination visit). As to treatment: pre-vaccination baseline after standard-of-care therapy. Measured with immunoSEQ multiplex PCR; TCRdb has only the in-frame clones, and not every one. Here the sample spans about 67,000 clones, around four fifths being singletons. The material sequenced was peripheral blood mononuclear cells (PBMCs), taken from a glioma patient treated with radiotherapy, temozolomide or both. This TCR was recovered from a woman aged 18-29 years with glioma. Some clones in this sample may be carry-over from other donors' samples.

CDR3 coding DNA: TGTGCCAGCAGCGGGACCGGGACTCCCTTGGACGAGCAGTACTTC. Residues: CASSGTGTPLDEQYF. The V and J genes are TRBV9 and TRBJ2-7; weak D call: TRBD2 (6 bases). The germline V gene encodes CDR1 SGDLS and CDR2 YYNGEE. The CDR3 extends over 15 amino acids. Trimming removed 3 bases at V and 5 bases at J, with 18 bases between.